This T cell receptor beta chain stems from a study of human T cells and chemical hapten exposure. Whole-study context: Weekly scalp doses of diphenylcyclopropenone were given to patients during the roughly 23-week study.

The CDR3 consists of 16 residues. Germline CDR1 DFQATT, CDR2 SNEGSKA (reference sequence). The V end lost 2 bases, the J end lost 0 bases, and 11 bases lay between the germline ends. Unique molecular identifiers were attached to individual cDNA molecules within the library. TCRdb ran MiXCR on the RACE reads and lists one entry per CDR3 protein. The sample shows 75,000 to 100,000 distinct CDR3 sequences, approximately 12% of them seen only once. The study's findings and limits: TCRs above 1 in 1000 frequency did not change with DPC sensitization. Versus controls, expanded TCRs had significantly more large CDR3 similarity clusters.

The time point: patch test 1, 2 weeks after DPC sensitization. As to treatment: therapeutic diphenylcyclopropenone sensitization with weekly scalp DPC. This clonotype was picked up a small number of times. Its antigen remains unknown. The V and J genes are TRBV20-1 and TRBJ1-6; D is perhaps TRBD1 (5 bases). The origin of this receptor is a woman aged 55 to 70 with alopecia areata. Some clones in this sample may be carry-over from other donors' samples. The sample here was whole blood, taken in connection with sensitization to the hapten diphenylcyclopropenone (DPC). The CDR3 loop reads CSARRGSSSYNSPLHF. Here the CDR3 DNA reads TGCAGTGCTAGAAGGGGCTCGAGCTCCTATAATTCACCCCTCCACTTT.